The 24 T cell receptor beta chains presented below share a single source sample, sequenced in a study of T cell repertoires in cytomegalovirus infection. TCRdb recomputed calls from the reads with MiXCR, one row per CDR3 protein. Counted here are about 260,000 distinct CDR3 sequences, roughly 9.1% occurring once; the ten biggest clones make up approximately 16%. The specimen sequenced was PBMCs. The receptors were sampled from a human donor in good health (CMV status not recorded). Some clones in this sample may be carry-over from other donors' samples.

This clonotype turned up a few times. The chain links TRBV29-1 to TRBJ1-1; 7 bases align to TRBD1. This CDR3 comprises 14 residues. The germline V gene encodes CDR1 SQVTM and CDR2 ANQGSEA. CDR3 bases: TGCAGTGTGATTGTGAAGGGGGCGTTCACTGAAGCTTTCTTT. This codes for CSVIVKGAFTEAFF. Full variable domain (remainder filled in from reference TRBV29-1 and TRBJ1-1): SAVISQKPSRDICQRGTSLTIQCQVDSQVTMMFWYRQQPGQSLTLIATANQGSEATYESGFVIDKFPISRPNLTFSTLTVSNMSPEDSSIYLCSVIVKGAFTEAFFGQGTRLTVV.

V is TRBV7-6 and J is TRBJ2-3; 15 nucleotides agree with TRBD2. CDR1 is SGHVS, CDR2 FNYEAQ, per germline. The CDR3 is 17 residues long. The V gene end was trimmed by 5 bases and the J gene end by 1 base; junction bases not matched to a gene: 4. The CDR3 DNA reads TGTGCCAGCAGCCCAGGACTAGCGGGGGGGCGCACAGATACGCAGTATTTT. Translated, it gives CASSPGLAGGRTDTQYF.

This clonotype was recorded many times. This chain's CDR3 is CASSQDPVFNYGYTF. DNA for the CDR3: TGCGCCAGCAGCCAAGATCCGGTTTTTAACTATGGCTACACCTTC. V is TRBV4-1 and J is TRBJ1-2; D is unclear. This CDR3 is built from 15 residues. The germline CDR1 and CDR2 sequences are MGHRA and YSYEKL. V was clipped by 0 bases and J by 1 base, with 9 bases between them.

This clonotype was recorded a few times. The J gene is TRBJ2-3, the V gene TRBV19, with unresolved D. The V end lost 5 bases, the J end lost 5 bases, and 5 bases lay between the germline ends. Germline loops: CDR1 LNHDA, CDR2 SQIVND (reference sequence). This CDR3 is built from 11 residues. The CDR3 DNA reads TGTGCCAGTAGTGCTCAAGATACGCAGTATTTT. It encodes CASSAQDTQYF.

The V call is TRBV10-3, the J call TRBJ2-5, with 7 bases aligning to TRBD1. Per the germline V gene, CDR1 is ENHRY and CDR2 is SYGVKD. The J segment lost 4 bases and the V segment lost 6 bases, leaving 8 bases of the junction unmatched. This CDR3 is 14 amino acids long. The DNA for the CDR3 is TGTGCCATCAGAGACGACAGGGCTGGAGAGACCCAGTACTTC. Its protein is CAIRDDRAGETQYF.

The V and J genes are TRBV12-3 or TRBV12-4 and TRBJ2-2, with D unclear. The CDR3 length is 14 residues. V was shortened by 5 bases and J by 5 bases, with 12 bases between the two germline ends. CDR3 amino acids: CASSPKIKTGELFF. In DNA form, the CDR3 reads TGTGCCAGCAGTCCCAAGATAAAGACCGGGGAGCTGTTTTTT.

The chain links TRBV20-1 to TRBJ2-5; 8 nucleotides align to TRBD1. V lost 6 bases and J lost 0; bases outside the gene matches: 15. CDR3 length: 17 residues. Germline CDR1 reads DFQATT; CDR2 reads SNEGSKA (reference sequence). CDR3: CSARNLPGQEYQETQYF. The CDR3 region has the DNA TGCAGTGCCAGGAACCTACCGGGACAGGAGTACCAAGAGACCCAGTACTTC.

This clonotype was picked up many times. V usage is TRBV19 and J usage is TRBJ1-1; no definite D call. CDR3 size: 14 residues. CDR1 is LNHDA and CDR2 is SQIVND in the germline V gene (reference sequence). The V end lost 1 base, the J end lost 2 bases, and 8 bases lay between the germline ends. CDR3 amino acids: CASSIVHLNTEAFF. In DNA, the CDR3 is TGTGCCAGTAGTATAGTCCACCTCAACACTGAAGCTTTCTTT.

This clonotype was detected ten times or more. The chain joins TRBV7-2 to TRBJ2-5; D might be TRBD1 (5 bases). CDR3 length: 12 amino acids. CDR1 is SGHTA and CDR2 is FQGNSA in the germline V gene. The V and J ends lost 4 bases and 6 bases respectively, with 9 bases between them. The chain's CDR3 is CASSSTVQTQYF. The CDR3 region has the DNA TGTGCCAGCAGCTCGACAGTCCAGACCCAGTACTTC.

This clonotype was seen only a few times. The CDR3: CASSQGQVHSNYGYTF. DNA for the CDR3: TGTGCCAGCAGCCAGGGACAGGTACACTCTAACTATGGCTACACCTTC. The genes are TRBV7-9 and TRBJ1-2, with TRBD1 identical over 8 bases. V gave up 5 bases and J gave up 0 bases; unmatched junction bases: 8. The CDR3 length is 16 residues. CDR1 and CDR2 from the germline V gene are SEHNR and FQNEAQ (reference sequence).

This clonotype was detected ten times or more. This chain connects TRBV7-3 to TRBJ1-2, with 7 bases aligning to TRBD1. Trimming at V came to 2 bases and at J to 4 bases, leaving 4 bases not matched to a gene. The CDR3 sequence is 14 residues long. From germline, CDR1 is SGHTA and CDR2 FQGTGA. The CDR3 loop reads CASSLEGQIYGYTF. CDR3 nucleotides: TGTGCCAGCAGCTTAGAGGGACAGATCTATGGCTACACCTTC.

V usage is TRBV19 and J usage is TRBJ1-5; D is ambiguous. Germline V lookup: CDR1 LNHDA, CDR2 SQIVND (reference sequence). The CDR3 has 16 amino acids. The ends were cut back, 2 bases at V and 1 base at J, with 12 bases in the middle. In DNA, the CDR3 is TGTGCCAGTAGTATAAGATTACAGAACAGCAATCAGCCCCAGCATTTT. It is translated as CASSIRLQNSNQPQHF.

In this sample, this clonotype turned up many times. The chain uses TRBV7-2 and TRBJ2-7; 8 bases are shared with TRBD1. This CDR3 spans 15 amino acids. The ends lost 6 bases at V and 3 bases at J; junction bases unmatched: 10. The germline gives CDR1 SGHTA, CDR2 FQGNSA. CDR3 sequence (DNA): TGTGCCAGCAGAGAGGGGACAGGAATAAGCTACGAGCAGTACTTC. Its translation is CASREGTGISYEQYF.

In this sample, this clonotype turned up many times. The genes are TRBV20-1 and TRBJ2-2; 10 nucleotides agree with TRBD1. V gave up 0 bases and J gave up 1 base; unmatched junction bases: 5. CDR3 size: 17 residues. CDR1 DFQATT and CDR2 SNEGSKA come from the germline V gene (reference sequence). CDR3 residues: CSARDRGDRGNTGELFF. DNA of the CDR3: TGCAGTGCTAGAGATCGGGGGGACAGGGGGAACACCGGGGAGCTGTTTTTT.

This clonotype was counted a few times. The chain has TRBV7-9 and TRBJ2-7, with TRBD1 as a possible D gene (5 bases). The CDR3 extends over 15 amino acids. Germline V gene sequence: CDR1 SEHNR, CDR2 FQNEAQ (reference sequence). Trimming left V 5 bases short and J 2 bases short, with 16 bases between. The CDR3 loop reads CASSPTGLTAYEQYF. CDR3 in DNA: TGTGCCAGCAGCCCTACTGGCCTGACAGCCTACGAGCAGTACTTC.

This rearrangement joins TRBV5-5 to TRBJ2-7, with 12 bases that match TRBD1. CDR1 is SGHKS, CDR2 YYEKEE, per germline (reference sequence). CDR3 length: 15 residues. V was pared by 2 bases and J by 6 bases, with 6 bases of the junction left unmatched. CDR3 nucleotide sequence: TGTGCCAGCAGCTTCCGGGACAGGGGGCATGGCGAGCAGTACTTC. Its translation is CASSFRDRGHGEQYF.

At least ten counts were recorded for this clonotype. The rearrangement uses TRBV12-5 and TRBJ1-5, with 7 positions matching TRBD1. Germline-derived CDR1 and CDR2 are LGHNT and FRNRAP. Trimming took 1 base from V and 4 from J; bases not matched to a gene: 10. This CDR3 contains 17 residues. As DNA, the CDR3 is TGTGCTAGTGGTTTGGCTCTTACGGGACAGAGAAATCAGCCCCAGCATTTT. This sequence encodes CASGLALTGQRNQPQHF. The full variable domain, with the rest looked up from reference TRBV12-5 and TRBJ1-5, is DARVTQTPRHKVTEMGQEVTMRCQPILGHNTVFWYRQTMMQGLELLAYFRNRAPLDDSGMPKDRFSAEMPDATLATLKIQPSEPRDSAVYFCASGLALTGQRNQPQHFGDGTRLSIL.

The chain combines TRBV23-1 with TRBJ2-7; D is unresolved. TRBV23-1 carries the ORF label, with uncertain function. This CDR3 has 16 amino acids. V dropped 1 base and J dropped 2 bases, with 15 bases sitting between them. CDR3 DNA: TGCGCCAGCAGTCAATTCTCGTCGATTACCCCCTACGAGCAGTACTTC. Protein: CASSQFSSITPYEQYF.

V is TRBV27 and J is TRBJ2-1; D is possibly TRBD1 (5 bases). Germline-derived CDR1 and CDR2 are MNHEY and SMNVEV (reference sequence). Deletions cut 3 bases from V and 5 bases from J, with 8 bases between. CDR3 length: 13 residues. The CDR3 protein is CASSFGAHNEQFF. CDR3 in DNA: TGTGCCAGCAGTTTTGGGGCCCACAATGAGCAGTTCTTC.

The V call is TRBV30, the J call TRBJ1-1; D is ambiguous. Germline V CDR1 and CDR2: GTSNPN, SVGIG (reference sequence). The CDR3 is 12 residues long. Trimming shortened V by 3 bases and J by 1 base, and 6 bases separated the two germline ends. In DNA, the CDR3 is TGTGCCTGGAGGTATGAGAACACTGAAGCTTTCTTT. This sequence encodes CAWRYENTEAFF.

The table lists this clonotype with many counts. The V gene is TRBV6-2 or TRBV6-3, the J gene TRBJ1-1; D is ambiguous. In germline, CDR1 is MNHEY, CDR2 SVGEGT. V shed 4 bases and J shed 3 bases, with 9 bases lying between them. CDR3 length: 13 amino acids. CDR3 residues: CASSSSTYTEAFF. The CDR3 region has the DNA TGTGCCAGCAGTTCCTCCACGTACACTGAAGCTTTCTTT.

The chain joins TRBV30 to TRBJ1-2; 10 nucleotides agree with TRBD1. The trim removed 0 bases at V and 13 bases at J, leaving 11 bases unmatched. CDR3 length: 14 residues. CDR1 is GTSNPN, CDR2 SVGIG, per germline (reference sequence). CDR3 nucleotide sequence: TGTGCCTGGAGTGTAAGGGGACAGGGGCCGTCGAGCACCTTC. Translation gives CAWSVRGQGPSSTF.

J is TRBJ2-7 and V is TRBV14; perhaps D is TRBD1 or TRBD2 (5 bases each). The CDR3 is 13 amino acids. Germline CDR1 reads SGHDN; CDR2 reads FVKESK. V was pared by 4 bases and J by 3 bases, with 10 bases between. CDR3 sequence (DNA): TGTGCCAGCAGCCTACGGGACCTCTACGAGCAGTACTTC. It yields the protein CASSLRDLYEQYF.

The chain couples TRBV20-1 to TRBJ2-7; D gene unclear. Trimming cost V 2 bases and J 0 bases, with 14 bases left between them. The CDR3 is 15 amino acids. Per the germline V gene, CDR1 is DFQATT and CDR2 is SNEGSKA (reference sequence). CDR3 loop: CSARPRTRSSYEQYF. The CDR3 nucleotides are TGCAGTGCTAGACCAAGGACGCGGAGCTCCTACGAGCAGTACTTC.